What follows describes a single T cell receptor beta chain. Germline V gene lookup returns CDR1 GTSNPN and CDR2 SVGIG (reference sequence). The germline V and J ends were trimmed by 3 bases and 9 bases, with 15 bases remaining between them. The CDR3 sequence is 13 residues long. This sample was taken from a study of blood T cells in healthy people across ages. Primed by a sample-barcoded 5' primer and a J-beta primer mix, a second PCR proceeded for 7 to 11 cycles. Via MiXCR, TCRdb re-called the 5' RACE reads, giving one row per CDR3 protein. The sample has approximately 1.5 million distinct CDR3 sequences, approximately 42% seen once.

Source material: blood. J is TRBJ2-1 and V is TRBV30, with D maybe TRBD2 (5 bases). This sequence was found in a woman between 18 and 30 years old in good health. The CDR3 DNA sequence: TGTGCCTGGAGGAGGGTTTCGTTGGGTGAGCAGTTCTTC. As protein: CAWRRVSLGEQFF.